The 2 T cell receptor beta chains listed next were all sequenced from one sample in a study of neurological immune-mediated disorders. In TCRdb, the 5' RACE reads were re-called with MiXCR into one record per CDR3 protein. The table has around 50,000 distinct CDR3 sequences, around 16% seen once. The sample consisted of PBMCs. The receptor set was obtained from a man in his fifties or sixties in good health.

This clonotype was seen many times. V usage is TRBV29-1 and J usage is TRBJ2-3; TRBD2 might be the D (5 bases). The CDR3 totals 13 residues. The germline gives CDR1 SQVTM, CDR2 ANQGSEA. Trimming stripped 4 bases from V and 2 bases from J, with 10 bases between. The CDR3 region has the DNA TGCAGCGTTGCAGCCGGGAACACAGATACGCAGTATTTT. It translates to CSVAAGNTDTQYF.

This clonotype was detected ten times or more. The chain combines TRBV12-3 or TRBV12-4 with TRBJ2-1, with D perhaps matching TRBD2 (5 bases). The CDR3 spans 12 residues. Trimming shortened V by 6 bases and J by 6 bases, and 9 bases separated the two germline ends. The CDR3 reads CASSPGINEQFF. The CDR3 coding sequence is TGTGCCAGCAGCCCCGGGATCAATGAGCAGTTCTTC.